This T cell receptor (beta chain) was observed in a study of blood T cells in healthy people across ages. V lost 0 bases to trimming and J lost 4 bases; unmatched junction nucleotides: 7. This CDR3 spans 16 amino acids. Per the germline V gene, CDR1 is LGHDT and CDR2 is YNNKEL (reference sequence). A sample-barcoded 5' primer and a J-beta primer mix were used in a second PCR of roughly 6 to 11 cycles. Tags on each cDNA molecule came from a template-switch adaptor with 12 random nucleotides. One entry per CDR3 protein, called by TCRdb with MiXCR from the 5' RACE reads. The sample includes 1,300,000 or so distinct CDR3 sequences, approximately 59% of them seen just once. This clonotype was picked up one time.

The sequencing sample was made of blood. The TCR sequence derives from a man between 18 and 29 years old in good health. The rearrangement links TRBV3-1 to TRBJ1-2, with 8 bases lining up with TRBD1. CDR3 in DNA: TGTGCCAGCAGCCAAGATGGGGACAGGTTGTTCTATGGCTACACCTTC. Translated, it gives CASSQDGDRLFYGYTF.